This is a list of T cell receptor beta chains from one sample in a study of blood T cell repertoires in COVID-19. The protocol was immunoSEQ multiplex PCR, while the TCRdb copy is restricted to in-frame clones and leaves out a portion. The data hold 20,000 to 30,000 clones, with roughly 90% observed a single time. Sequencing was performed on peripheral blood. The receptors here all came from a human donor in a cohort sampled during active COVID-19. The CDR3 runs from the conserved cysteine through the conserved F or W. The D gene is left open where the match is weak. Size tells how often a clone was seen (once, few, many) or the class of an expanded clone, and some rows leave it out.

length	V	size	D	J	CDR3	DNA
15	TRBV5-6	few	-	TRBJ2-6	CASSSRVGGANVLTF	TGTGCCAGCAGCTCGCGGGTAGGAGGGGCCAACGTCCTGACTTTC
14	TRBV30	-	TRBD2	TRBJ2-5	CAWRRAGGDETQYF	TGTGCCTGGAGGCGAGCGGGGGGCGATGAGACCCAGTACTTC
14	TRBV11-3	-	TRBD2	TRBJ2-5	CASSFSSGSETQYF	TGTGCCAGCAGCTTTTCGAGCGGGAGCGAGACCCAGTACTTC
14	TRBV4-1	once	-	TRBJ1-1	CASSQASGGTEAFF	TGCGCCAGCAGCCAAGCCAGTGGGGGGACTGAAGCTTTCTTT
14	TRBV29-1	few	TRBD2	TRBJ2-3	CSVPPSGHTDTQYF	TGCAGCGTTCCCCCTAGCGGCCACACAGATACGCAGTATTTT
14	TRBV28	-	-	TRBJ1-1	CASSLQGQNTEAFF	TGTGCCAGCAGTTTACAGGGACAGAACACTGAAGCTTTCTTT
15	TRBV5-1	-	TRBD2	TRBJ2-1	CASSLASGVRDEQFF	TGCGCCAGCAGCTTGGCTAGCGGAGTCCGGGATGAGCAGTTCTTC
19	TRBV4-1	-	-	TRBJ2-5	CASSQDRFSGSGRQETQYF	TGCGCCAGCAGCCAAGATCGCTTTAGTGGTAGCGGAAGACAAGAGACCCAGTACTTC
14	TRBV18	-	TRBD1	TRBJ1-2	CASSPGQGAYGYTF	TGTGCCAGCTCACCCGGACAGGGGGCTTATGGCTACACCTTC
15	TRBV4-1	few	TRBD1	TRBJ2-7	CASSLEGQGGREQYF	TGCGCCAGCAGCTTAGAGGGACAGGGAGGAAGGGAGCAGTACTTC
17	TRBV7-2	-	TRBD2	TRBJ2-5	CASSLGFWEGLGETQYF	TGTGCCAGCAGCTTAGGCTTCTGGGAGGGCCTCGGAGAGACCCAGTACTTC
14	TRBV19	-	TRBD1	TRBJ2-2	CASTRQGSTGELFF	TGTGCCAGTACCAGACAGGGTTCCACCGGGGAGCTGTTTTTT
14	TRBV21-1	-	-	TRBJ2-7	CASSSMGQTYEQYF	TGTGCCAGCAGCAGCATGGGACAGACCTACGAGCAGTACTTC
17	TRBV4-1	-	TRBD2	TRBJ2-7	CASSHQSRGGTSYEQYF	TGCGCCAGCAGCCACCAATCCCGCGGGGGAACCTCCTACGAGCAGTACTTC
14	TRBV3-1/TRBV3-2	once	TRBD2	TRBJ2-5	CASASGGARETQYF	TGTGCCAGCGCTAGCGGGGGGGCCCGGGAGACCCAGTACTTC
14	TRBV6-5	-	-	TRBJ1-2	CASSLTLLNYGYTF	TGTGCCAGCAGCCTCACCCTCCTAAACTATGGCTACACCTTC
14	TRBV7-6	-	-	TRBJ1-4	CASSLVGEGEKLFF	TGTGCCAGCAGCTTAGTTGGGGAGGGCGAAAAACTGTTTTTT
17	TRBV5-1	-	-	TRBJ1-3	CASSLGSSSNSGNTIYF	TGCGCCAGCAGCTTGGGGAGCAGTTCCAACTCTGGAAACACCATATATTTT
15	TRBV4-1	-	TRBD1	TRBJ1-4	CASSPGDRAVEKLFF	TGCGCCAGCAGCCCGGGGGACAGGGCCGTCGAAAAACTGTTTTTT
13	TRBV19	once	-	TRBJ2-1	CASSIASQGRQFF	TGTGCCAGTAGTATAGCAAGTCAGGGTAGGCAGTTCTTC
15	TRBV24-1	-	TRBD1	TRBJ2-7	CATSSPTGRSYEQYF	TGTGCCACCAGTAGTCCGACAGGGAGATCCTACGAGCAGTACTTC
15	TRBV28	-	-	TRBJ1-6	CASSRTRDGASPLHF	TGTGCCAGCAGTCGGACACGCGATGGGGCATCACCCCTCCACTTT
16	TRBV28	-	-	TRBJ2-2	CASNPGGLKATGELFF	TGTGCCTCTAATCCCGGCGGGCTAAAGGCGACCGGGGAGCTGTTTTTT
16	TRBV19	-	-	TRBJ2-3	CASSPQLRRGTDTQYF	TGTGCCAGTAGTCCTCAATTGCGTCGCGGCACAGATACGCAGTATTTT
14	TRBV5-1	-	-	TRBJ1-4	CASSLGRQNEKLFF	TGCGCCAGCAGCTTGGGCAGGCAGAATGAAAAACTGTTTTTT
14	TRBV6-5	-	-	TRBJ1-2	CASRKRDSVYGYTF	TGTGCCAGCCGAAAGCGGGACTCAGTCTATGGCTACACCTTC
15	TRBV19	-	-	TRBJ1-2	CASSPGGVSNYGYTF	TGTGCCAGTAGTCCCGGCGGAGTTTCTAACTATGGCTACACCTTC
18	TRBV29-1	-	-	TRBJ2-1	CSVESRLGRSPSYNEQFF	TGCAGCGTTGAATCGCGCTTAGGCAGGTCCCCTTCCTACAATGAGCAGTTCTTC
16	TRBV3-1/TRBV3-2	-	-	TRBJ2-5	CASSQQPGPTGETQYF	TGTGCCAGCAGCCAGCAGCCCGGCCCCACGGGGGAGACCCAGTACTTC
16	TRBV10-3	-	TRBD1	TRBJ1-3	CAISAGQASSGNTIYF	TGTGCCATCAGTGCGGGACAGGCGAGCTCTGGAAACACCATATATTTT
12	TRBV30	-	-	TRBJ1-2	CAWSVQFYGYTF	TGTGCCTGGAGTGTACAGTTCTATGGCTACACCTTC
13	TRBV30	-	TRBD1	TRBJ1-6	CALDRGYNSPLHF	TGTGCCTTAGACAGGGGCTATAATTCACCCCTCCACTTT
15	TRBV6-5	-	TRBD1	TRBJ1-5	CASSRGGQNNQPQHF	TGTGCCAGCAGTCGAGGGGGACAGAACAATCAGCCCCAGCATTTT
14	TRBV7-2	-	-	TRBJ1-3	CASSLDSSGNTIYF	TGTGCCAGCAGCCTGGACAGCTCTGGAAACACCATATATTTT
13	TRBV30	-	TRBD1	TRBJ1-2	CAWSSQGATGYTF	TGTGCCTGGAGTTCCCAGGGGGCGACTGGCTACACCTTC
14	TRBV5-6	-	-	TRBJ1-5	CASSPAGSNQPQHF	TGTGCCAGCAGCCCGGCAGGGAGCAATCAGCCCCAGCATTTT
12	TRBV5-1	-	TRBD1	TRBJ1-2	CASLGQGSGYTF	TGCGCCAGCCTGGGACAGGGCAGTGGCTACACCTTC
13	TRBV4-1	-	-	TRBJ1-2	CASSPPLLAKRTF	TGCGCCAGCAGCCCCCCCTTGCTGGCGAAGCGAACCTTC
16	TRBV7-9	-	TRBD2	TRBJ2-2	CASSQGTSGNTGELFF	TGTGCCAGCAGCCAAGGGACTAGCGGGAACACCGGGGAGCTGTTTTTT
12	TRBV10-1	-	TRBD2	TRBJ2-3	CASSESARGEYF	TGCGCCAGCAGTGAGTCGGCGCGGGGGGAGTATTTT
14	TRBV28	-	-	TRBJ1-2	CASTTPQGPYGYTF	TGTGCCAGCACTACTCCCCAGGGGCCCTATGGCTACACCTTC
15	TRBV20-1	-	TRBD2	TRBJ2-5	CSASNSGGPQETQYF	TGCAGTGCTAGTAATAGCGGGGGACCCCAAGAGACCCAGTACTTC
14	TRBV3-1/TRBV3-2	-	TRBD2	TRBJ2-5	CASSPGGGPETQYF	TGTGCCAGCAGCCCGGGGGGGGGCCCAGAGACCCAGTACTTC
15	TRBV5-1	-	TRBD1	TRBJ1-2	CASSLTGVGPYGYTF	TGCGCCAGCAGCCTGACAGGGGTTGGACCATATGGCTACACCTTC
14	TRBV24-1	once	TRBD1	TRBJ2-2	CATVGQGDTGELFF	TGTGCCACCGTTGGACAGGGGGACACCGGGGAGCTGTTTTTT
16	TRBV5-4	-	TRBD2	TRBJ2-1	CASRTLAGVLLGEQFF	TGTGCCAGCAGAACACTAGCGGGAGTCCTTCTGGGTGAGCAGTTCTTC
13	TRBV5-1	-	TRBD1	TRBJ2-7	CASSFKGAGEQYF	TGCGCCAGCAGCTTCAAGGGGGCGGGCGAGCAGTACTTC
18	TRBV4-2	-	TRBD2	TRBJ2-1	CASSQALGGGDSYNEQFF	TGTGCCAGCAGCCAAGCCTTGGGCGGGGGGGACTCCTACAATGAGCAGTTCTTC
14	TRBV4-1	-	TRBD1	TRBJ2-5	CASSQGTVDGTQYF	TGCGCCAGCAGCCAGGGGACAGTGGATGGGACCCAGTACTTC
15	TRBV9	-	TRBD1	TRBJ2-1	CASSAGGQAYNEQFF	TGTGCCAGCAGCGCCGGGGGACAGGCCTACAATGAGCAGTTCTTC
18	TRBV18	-	TRBD2	TRBJ2-3	CASSPQRTSGVLTDTQYF	TGTGCCAGCTCACCACAGAGGACTAGCGGGGTCCTCACAGATACGCAGTATTTT
15	TRBV19	-	-	TRBJ1-2	CASRFFVGGNYGYTF	TGTGCCAGCCGTTTTTTTGTTGGCGGGAACTATGGCTACACCTTC
16	TRBV6-1	-	TRBD2	TRBJ2-5	CASSEVGRVVMETQYF	TGTGCCAGCAGTGAAGTAGGGAGGGTGGTTATGGAGACCCAGTACTTC
12	TRBV20-1	-	-	TRBJ2-7	CSASYRVSEQYF	TGCAGTGCTAGTTACAGGGTCTCCGAGCAGTACTTC
16	TRBV5-1	-	-	TRBJ2-2	CASSSQGGLNTGELFF	TGCGCCAGCAGCTCACAGGGTGGGCTTAACACCGGGGAGCTGTTTTTT
17	TRBV4-1	-	TRBD2	TRBJ2-3	CASSHSTAGTSRNTQYF	TGCGCCAGCAGCCACTCCACCGCCGGGACTAGTAGAAATACGCAGTATTTT
18	TRBV18	-	TRBD2	TRBJ2-5	CASSPGTRLAGYQETQYF	TGTGCCAGCTCACCAGGCACGAGGCTAGCGGGATACCAAGAGACCCAGTACTTC
12	TRBV6-5	-	TRBD2	TRBJ2-7	CASRQTSGEISF	TGTGCCAGCAGACAGACTAGCGGGGAAATTTCCTTC
19	TRBV6-1	-	TRBD2	TRBJ2-7	CVSSDIGLAGEWGRVEQYF	TGTGTCAGCAGTGATATTGGTCTAGCGGGAGAGTGGGGACGTGTCGAGCAGTACTTC
12	TRBV9	-	-	TRBJ1-2	CASSGDSYGYTF	TGTGCCAGCAGCGGTGACAGCTATGGCTACACCTTC